The clone carrying this TCR beta chain was recorded a few times. Antigen: not known. These data originate in a study of T-cell reconstitution after alpha-beta-depleted transplantation in children. The germline CDR1 and CDR2 sequences are SEHNR and FQNEAQ (reference sequence). The CDR3 loop spans 16 amino acids. After removal of 5 bases from V and 3 bases from J, the junction contained 10 bases not matched to a gene. Study-wide results and caveats: The origin of high day-60 TCRbeta diversity in some patients lay in surviving recipient T cells and thymic progenitors. About two months after transplant, alpha-beta T cells reportedly came from several hundred expanded graft clones. From newly produced T cells came most of the T-cell counts and diversity one year after transplant.

Preparation of the TCRbeta library used unique molecular identifiers. TCRdb recomputed calls from the PCR reads with MiXCR, one row per CDR3 protein. The sample includes 500,000 to 650,000 distinct CDR3 sequences, 10% to 15% seen only once; the top ten take about 2.2%. The sequenced sample was PBMCs, mostly from graft donor cells, obtained 360 days after TCRalphabeta/CD19-depleted stem cell transplant. The clonotype comes from a male patient younger than 18 who had a stem cell transplant for acute myeloid leukemia, so the T cells may come from the graft donor. The J gene is TRBJ2-7, the V gene TRBV7-9, with 10 nucleotides matching TRBD1. Written as DNA, the CDR3 is TGTGCCAGCAGCCCTTCAGCGGACAGGGGGGTCTACGAGCAGTACTTC. This translates into CASSPSADRGVYEQYF.